Following are 12 T cell receptor beta chains from one sample sequenced in a study of blood T cell repertoires in COVID-19. Measured with immunoSEQ multiplex PCR; TCRdb has only the in-frame clones, and not every one. The sample lists nearly 200,000 clones, 70% to 85% occurring once. The sample consisted of peripheral blood. All receptors come from a human donor with acute or convalescent COVID-19. The donor label of this sample is uncertain.

This sequence joins TRBV28 and TRBJ2-7; D may be TRBD2 (5 bases). Germline values: CDR1 MDHEN, CDR2 SYDVKM. V lost 4 bases and J 2 bases, leaving 9 bases between the germline ends. This CDR3 comprises 13 residues. The CDR3 spells CASSSEAPYEQYF. The CDR3 nucleotides are TGTGCCAGCAGTTCGGAGGCTCCCTACGAGCAGTACTTC. The full variable domain, its missing parts supplied by reference TRBV28 and TRBJ2-7, is DVKVTQSSRYLVKRTGEKVFLECVQDMDHENMFWYRQDPGLGLRLIYFSYDVKMKEKGDIPEGYSVSREKKERFSLILESASTNQTSMYLCASSSEAPYEQYFGPGTRLTVT.

This chain links TRBV3-1 (or the pseudogene TRBV3-2) with TRBJ2-1; TRBD2 matches 8 bases. V was clipped by 0 bases and J by 5 bases; unmatched bases: 6. CDR3 length: 16 amino acids. CDR1 is LGHDT, CDR2 YNNKEL, per germline (reference sequence). CDR3 region: CASSQEPVAGHNEQFF. CDR3 coding DNA: TGTGCCAGCAGCCAAGAACCAGTAGCGGGGCACAATGAGCAGTTCTTC.

The CDR3 coding sequence is TGCGCCAGCAGTTGGAGCGGACATGAGCAGTTCTTC. Protein: CASSWSGHEQFF. The J gene is TRBJ2-1, the V gene TRBV10-2; perhaps TRBD2 as D (5 bases). The V end lost 5 bases, the J end lost 8 bases, and 10 bases lay between the germline ends. This CDR3 has 12 amino acids. Germline V gene sequence: CDR1 WSHSY, CDR2 SAAADI.

The chain recombines TRBV5-1 with TRBJ1-3, with TRBD1 as a possible D gene (6 bases). This CDR3 has 15 amino acids. V lost 4 bases, J lost 1 base, and 12 bases lay in between. Germline-derived CDR1 and CDR2 are SGHRS and YFSETQ. For the CDR3, the DNA is TGCGCCAGCAGCCGGGACACGGGGTCTGGAAACACCATATATTTT. This codes for CASSRDTGSGNTIYF.

The J gene is TRBJ2-7, the V gene TRBV28; 8 bases are a match to TRBD2. Germline values: CDR1 MDHEN, CDR2 SYDVKM. CDR3 length: 14 residues. The J segment lost 3 bases and the V segment lost 8 bases, leaving 9 bases of the junction unmatched. The CDR3 bases are TGTGCCAGCCGGGGGGGAGGGACCAACTACGAGCAGTACTTC. Translation gives CASRGGGTNYEQYF.

The chain uses TRBV7-8 and TRBJ1-4, with 11 positions matching TRBD1. This CDR3 is 14 amino acids long. V lost 4 bases, J lost 7 bases, and 2 bases stayed unmatched. The germline V gene encodes CDR1 SGHVS and CDR2 FQNEAQ. The DNA of the CDR3 is TGTGCCAGCAGCTCGGGACAGGGGGGTGAAAAACTGTTTTTT. Protein sequence: CASSSGQGGEKLFF.

The chain links TRBV27 to TRBJ2-1; perhaps TRBD2 as D (5 bases). Trimming stripped 4 bases from V and 1 base from J, with 17 bases between. The germline V gene has CDR1 MNHEY and CDR2 SMNVEV (reference sequence). The CDR3 consists of 17 residues. CDR3 sequence (DNA): TGTGCCAGCAGTTCCCCAAGTCGAGGCGGGTCCTACAATGAGCAGTTCTTC. Its protein product is CASSSPSRGGSYNEQFF.

This clone was observed at least ten times. The CDR3 nucleotides are TGCGCCAGCACCCTTGAGTTCTGGGCCGGTTTTAACACCGGGGAGCTGTTTTTT. This encodes CASTLEFWAGFNTGELFF. The chain is built from TRBV4-1 and TRBJ2-2; D uncertain. This CDR3 is 18 amino acids long. Germline assignment: CDR1 MGHRA and CDR2 YSYEKL. Trimming pared 7 bases from V and 2 bases from J, leaving 23 bases between.

As to this clone: Other nucleotide sequences from this sample produce the same CDR3. The gene calls are TRBV5-1 and TRBJ1-2; TRBD1 matches at 7 bases. CDR3 length: 13 amino acids. V trimming: 3 bases; J trimming: 3 bases; junction bases outside the gene matches: 2. Germline V gives CDR1 SGHRS, CDR2 YFSETQ. The CDR3 nucleotides read TGCGCCAGCAGCTACGGGACAGACTATGGCTACACCTTC. This translates into CASSYGTDYGYTF.

The genes are TRBV12-3 or TRBV12-4 and TRBJ2-7; 8 bases are a match to TRBD1. Trimming at V came to 6 bases and at J to 2 bases, leaving 3 bases not matched to a gene. The CDR3 is 13 amino acids. CDR3 nucleotides: TGTGCCAGCAGACGGGGACAGGCCTACGAGCAGTACTTC. Translated: CASRRGQAYEQYF.

This chain connects TRBV4-2 to TRBJ2-7; 7 nucleotides match TRBD1. The CDR3 sequence is 16 residues long. V dropped 3 bases and J dropped 4; count of bases not matched to a gene: 12. Germline CDR1 reads LGHNA; CDR2 reads YNFKEQ. The CDR3 DNA is TGTGCCAGCAGCCAGGGGAGACAGGGCCTTCCTTACGAGCAGTACTTC. Translated: CASSQGRQGLPYEQYF.

This rearrangement joins TRBV19 to TRBJ2-2, with 7 bases lining up with TRBD1. Germline values: CDR1 LNHDA, CDR2 SQIVND (reference sequence). J lost 6 bases, V lost 4 bases, and 11 bases had no gene match. The CDR3 covers 16 residues. CDR3 residues: CASSTTPGTAPGELFF. CDR3 DNA: TGTGCCAGTAGTACGACCCCGGGGACAGCCCCCGGGGAGCTGTTTTTT.